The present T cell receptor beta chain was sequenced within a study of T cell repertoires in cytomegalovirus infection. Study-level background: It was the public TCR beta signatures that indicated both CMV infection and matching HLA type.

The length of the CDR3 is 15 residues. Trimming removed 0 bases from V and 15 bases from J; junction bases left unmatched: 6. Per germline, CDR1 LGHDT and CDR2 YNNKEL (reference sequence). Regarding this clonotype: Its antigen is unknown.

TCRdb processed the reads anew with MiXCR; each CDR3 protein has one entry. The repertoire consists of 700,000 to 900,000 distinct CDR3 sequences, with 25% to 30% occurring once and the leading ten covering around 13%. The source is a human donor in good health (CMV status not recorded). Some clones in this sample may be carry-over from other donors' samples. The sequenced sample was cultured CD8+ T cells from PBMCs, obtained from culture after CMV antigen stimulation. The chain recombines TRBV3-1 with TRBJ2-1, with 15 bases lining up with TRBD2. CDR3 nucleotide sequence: TGTGCCAGCAGCCAAGATTCTGGACTAGCGGGGGGGCCGTTCTTC. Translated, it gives CASSQDSGLAGGPFF.